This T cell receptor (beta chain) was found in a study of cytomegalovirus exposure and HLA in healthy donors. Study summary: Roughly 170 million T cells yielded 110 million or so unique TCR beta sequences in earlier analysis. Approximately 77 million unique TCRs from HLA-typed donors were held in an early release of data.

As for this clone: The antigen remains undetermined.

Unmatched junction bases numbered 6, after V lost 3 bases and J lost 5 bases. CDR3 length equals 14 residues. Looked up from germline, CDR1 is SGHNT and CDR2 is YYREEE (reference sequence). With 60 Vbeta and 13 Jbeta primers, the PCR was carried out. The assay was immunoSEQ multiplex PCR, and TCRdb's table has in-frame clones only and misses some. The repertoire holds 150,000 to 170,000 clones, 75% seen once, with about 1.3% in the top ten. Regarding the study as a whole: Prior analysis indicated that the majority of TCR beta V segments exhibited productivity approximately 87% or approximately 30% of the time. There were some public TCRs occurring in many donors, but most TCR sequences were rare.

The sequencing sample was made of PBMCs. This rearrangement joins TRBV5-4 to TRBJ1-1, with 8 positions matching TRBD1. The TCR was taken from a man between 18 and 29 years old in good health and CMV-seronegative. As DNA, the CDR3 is TGTGCCAGCAGCTGGGGGACAGGAGAAACTGAAGCTTTCTTT. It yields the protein CASSWGTGETEAFF.